This T cell receptor beta chain was sequenced in a study of OX40 agonist ivuxolimab in advanced cancers. Study information: The dose-escalation cohort was around 83% male, with a mean age of about 60 years, ranging about 23 to 79.

Clones were read by immunoSEQ multiplex PCR, and TCRdb kept only the in-frame ones, dropping some. The table records some 70,000 clones, about 87% of them present only once. The V gene lost 1 base and the J gene lost 8 bases, with 14 bases spanning the gap. The CDR3 is made up of 14 amino acids. Germline lookup yields CDR1 MDHEN and CDR2 SYDVKM. Exclusion applied to patients with autoimmune disease history or systemic immunosuppression. This material consisted of CD4+ or CD8+ T cells sorted from blood, taken in a trial of the OX40 agonist ivuxolimab. This chain joins TRBV28 and TRBJ1-2; D ambiguous. This sequence was found in an adult with an advanced solid tumor such as melanoma, head and neck, liver or kidney cancer. CDR3 loop: CASSLLRPLGGYTF. The DNA of the CDR3 is TGTGCCAGCAGTTTATTAAGACCTTTAGGAGGCTACACCTTC.